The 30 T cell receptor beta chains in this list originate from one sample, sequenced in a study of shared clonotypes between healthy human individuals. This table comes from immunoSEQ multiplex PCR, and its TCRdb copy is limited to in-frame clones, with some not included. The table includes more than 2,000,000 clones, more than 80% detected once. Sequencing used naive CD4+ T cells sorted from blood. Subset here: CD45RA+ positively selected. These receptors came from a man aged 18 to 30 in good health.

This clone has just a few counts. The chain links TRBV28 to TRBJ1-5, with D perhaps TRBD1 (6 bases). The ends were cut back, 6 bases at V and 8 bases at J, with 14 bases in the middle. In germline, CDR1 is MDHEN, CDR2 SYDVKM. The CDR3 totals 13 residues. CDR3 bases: TGTGCCAGCAGCTACGACAGGCTGGAGCCCCAGCATTTT. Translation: CASSYDRLEPQHF.

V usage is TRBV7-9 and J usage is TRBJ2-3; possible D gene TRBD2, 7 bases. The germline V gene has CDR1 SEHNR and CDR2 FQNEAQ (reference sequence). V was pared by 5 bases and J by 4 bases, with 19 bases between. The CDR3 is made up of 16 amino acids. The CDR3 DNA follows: TGTGCCAGCAGCAACACGCCGGGGGGCCTGTCAGATACGCAGTATTTT. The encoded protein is CASSNTPGGLSDTQYF.

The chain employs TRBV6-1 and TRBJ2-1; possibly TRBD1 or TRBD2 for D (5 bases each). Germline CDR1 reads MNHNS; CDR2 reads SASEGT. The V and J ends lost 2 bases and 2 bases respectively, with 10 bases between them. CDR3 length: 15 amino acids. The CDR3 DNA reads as TGTGCCAGCAGTGAATCTTCGGGGCCCTACAATGAGCAGTTCTTC. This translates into CASSESSGPYNEQFF.

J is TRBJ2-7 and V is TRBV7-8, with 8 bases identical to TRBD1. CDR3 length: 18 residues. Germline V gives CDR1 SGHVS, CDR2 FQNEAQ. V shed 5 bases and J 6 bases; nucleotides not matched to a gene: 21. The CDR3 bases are TGTGCCAGCAGCCCCAGGGGGCCTGGGGGAGAAAATTTTCGCGAGCAGTACTTC. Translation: CASSPRGPGGENFREQYF.

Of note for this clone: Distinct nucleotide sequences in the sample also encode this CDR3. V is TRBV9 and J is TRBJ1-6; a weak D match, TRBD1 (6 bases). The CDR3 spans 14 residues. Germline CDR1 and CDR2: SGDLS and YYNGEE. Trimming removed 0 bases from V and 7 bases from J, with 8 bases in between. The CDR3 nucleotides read TGTGCCAGCAGCGTAGCAGGGGAAAATTCACCCCTCCACTTT. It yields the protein CASSVAGENSPLHF.

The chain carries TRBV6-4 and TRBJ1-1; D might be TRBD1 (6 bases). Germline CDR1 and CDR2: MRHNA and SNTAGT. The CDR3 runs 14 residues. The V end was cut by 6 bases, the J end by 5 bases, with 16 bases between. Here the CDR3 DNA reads TGTGCCAGCAGCTTAAAAGGGGGTCTGACTGAAGCTTTCTTT. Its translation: CASSLKGGLTEAFF.

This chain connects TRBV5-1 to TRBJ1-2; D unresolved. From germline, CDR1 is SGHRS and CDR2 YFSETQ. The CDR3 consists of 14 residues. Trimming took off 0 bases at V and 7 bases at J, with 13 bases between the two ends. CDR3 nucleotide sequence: TGCGCCAGCAGCTTGGCCGTGGGTCGGGGTGGCTACACCTTC. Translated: CASSLAVGRGGYTF.

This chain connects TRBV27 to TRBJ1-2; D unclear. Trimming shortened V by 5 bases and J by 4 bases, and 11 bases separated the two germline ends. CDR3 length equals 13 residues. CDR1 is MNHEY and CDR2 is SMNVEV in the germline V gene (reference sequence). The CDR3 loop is CASSETSLYGYTF. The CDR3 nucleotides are TGTGCCAGCAGTGAAACGTCCCTCTATGGCTACACCTTC.

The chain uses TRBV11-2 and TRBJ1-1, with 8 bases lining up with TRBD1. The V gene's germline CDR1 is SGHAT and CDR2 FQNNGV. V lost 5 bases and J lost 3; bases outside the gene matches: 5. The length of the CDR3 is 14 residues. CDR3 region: CASSPDRADTEAFF. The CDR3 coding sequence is TGTGCCAGCAGCCCGGACAGGGCGGACACTGAAGCTTTCTTT.

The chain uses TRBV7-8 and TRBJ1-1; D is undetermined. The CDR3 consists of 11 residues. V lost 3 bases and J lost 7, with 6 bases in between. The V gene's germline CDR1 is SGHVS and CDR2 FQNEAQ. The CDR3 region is CASSLIGEAFF. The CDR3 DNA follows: TGTGCCAGCAGCTTGATCGGTGAAGCTTTCTTT.

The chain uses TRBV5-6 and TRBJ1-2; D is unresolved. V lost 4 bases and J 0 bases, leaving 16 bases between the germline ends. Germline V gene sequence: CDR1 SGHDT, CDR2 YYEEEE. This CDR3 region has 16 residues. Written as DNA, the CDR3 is TGTGCCAGCAGCCAAGGCGGAGAGCGAACTAACTATGGCTACACCTTC. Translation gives CASSQGGERTNYGYTF.

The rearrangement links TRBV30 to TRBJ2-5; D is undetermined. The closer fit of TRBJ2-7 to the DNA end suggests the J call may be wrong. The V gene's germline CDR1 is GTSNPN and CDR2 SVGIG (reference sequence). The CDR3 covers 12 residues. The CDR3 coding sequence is TGTGCCTGGAGTCTGAACAGATACGAGCAGTACTTC. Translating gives CAWSLNRYEQYF.

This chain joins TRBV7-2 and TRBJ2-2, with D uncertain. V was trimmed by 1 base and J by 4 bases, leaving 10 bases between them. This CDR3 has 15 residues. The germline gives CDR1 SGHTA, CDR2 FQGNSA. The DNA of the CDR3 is TGTGCCAGCAGCTTAGTCGGCATTCTCACCGGGGAGCTGTTTTTT. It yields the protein CASSLVGILTGELFF.

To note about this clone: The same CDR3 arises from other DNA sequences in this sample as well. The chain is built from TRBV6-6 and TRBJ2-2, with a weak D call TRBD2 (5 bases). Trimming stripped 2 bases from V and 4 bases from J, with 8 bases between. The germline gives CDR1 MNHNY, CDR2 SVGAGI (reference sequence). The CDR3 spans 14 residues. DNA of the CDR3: TGTGCCAGCAGTTACGCGGGTGGCACCGGGGAGCTGTTTTTT. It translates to CASSYAGGTGELFF.

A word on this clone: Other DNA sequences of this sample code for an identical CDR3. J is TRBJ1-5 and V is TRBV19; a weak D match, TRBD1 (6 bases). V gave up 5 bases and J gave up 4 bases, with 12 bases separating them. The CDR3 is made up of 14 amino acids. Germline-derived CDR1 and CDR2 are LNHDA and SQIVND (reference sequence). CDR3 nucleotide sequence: TGTGCCAGTAGTCCCCAACAGGGTAATCAGCCCCAGCATTTT. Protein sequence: CASSPQQGNQPQHF.

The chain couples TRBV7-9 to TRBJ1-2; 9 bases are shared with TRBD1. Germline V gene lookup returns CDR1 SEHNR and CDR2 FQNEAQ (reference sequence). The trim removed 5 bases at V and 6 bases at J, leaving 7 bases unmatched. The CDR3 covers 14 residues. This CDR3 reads CASSGDGQGNGYTF. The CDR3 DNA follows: TGTGCCAGCAGCGGAGATGGACAGGGGAATGGCTACACCTTC.

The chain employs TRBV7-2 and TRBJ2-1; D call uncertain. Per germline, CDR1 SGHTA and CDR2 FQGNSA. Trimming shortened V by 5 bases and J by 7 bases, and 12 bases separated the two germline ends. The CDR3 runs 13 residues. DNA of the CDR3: TGTGCCAGCAGCATTAGGGCTAGGAATGAGCAGTTCTTC. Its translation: CASSIRARNEQFF.

This CDR3 reads CASSSPQGPYQPQHF. CDR3 nucleotides: TGTGCCAGCAGTTCACCCCAGGGACCCTATCAGCCCCAGCATTTT. The chain has TRBV28 and TRBJ1-5; the D gene is possibly TRBD1 (5 bases). The CDR3 is 15 amino acids. V lost 4 bases to trimming and J lost 5 bases, with 15 bases between them. Germline values: CDR1 MDHEN, CDR2 SYDVKM.

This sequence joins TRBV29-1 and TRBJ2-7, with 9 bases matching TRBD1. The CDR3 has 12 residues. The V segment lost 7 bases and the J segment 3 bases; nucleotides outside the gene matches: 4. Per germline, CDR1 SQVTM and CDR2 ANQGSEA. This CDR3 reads CSGRGQGYEQYF. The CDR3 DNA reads TGCAGCGGCCGGGGACAGGGCTACGAGCAGTACTTC.

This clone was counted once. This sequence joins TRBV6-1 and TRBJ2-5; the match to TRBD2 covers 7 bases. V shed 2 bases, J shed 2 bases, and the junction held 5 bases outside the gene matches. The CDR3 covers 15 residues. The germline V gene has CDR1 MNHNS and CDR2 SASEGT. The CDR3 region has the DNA TGTGCCAGCAGTGAACTCTGGGGGGGACAAGAGACCCAGTACTTC. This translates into CASSELWGGQETQYF.

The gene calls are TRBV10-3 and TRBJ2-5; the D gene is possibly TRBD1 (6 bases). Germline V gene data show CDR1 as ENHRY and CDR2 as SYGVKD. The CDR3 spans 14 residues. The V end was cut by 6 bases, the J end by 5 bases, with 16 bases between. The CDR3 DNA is TGTGCCATCAGAGATACACAGGGCGGGGAGACCCAGTACTTC. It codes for CAIRDTQGGETQYF.

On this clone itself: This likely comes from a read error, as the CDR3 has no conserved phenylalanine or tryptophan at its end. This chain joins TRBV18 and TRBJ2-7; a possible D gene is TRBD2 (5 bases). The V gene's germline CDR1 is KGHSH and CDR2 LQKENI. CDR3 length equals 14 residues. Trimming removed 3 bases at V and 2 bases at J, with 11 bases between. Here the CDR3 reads CASSPPMRAYEQYL. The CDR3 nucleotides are TGTGCCAGCTCACCCCCTATGAGGGCCTACGAGCAGTACCTC.

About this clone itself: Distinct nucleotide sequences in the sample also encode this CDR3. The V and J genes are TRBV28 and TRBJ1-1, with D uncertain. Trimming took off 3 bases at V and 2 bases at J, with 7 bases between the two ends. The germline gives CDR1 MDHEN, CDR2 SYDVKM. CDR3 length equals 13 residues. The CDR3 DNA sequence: TGTGCCAGCAGTTTGTCAGTTAACACTGAAGCTTTCTTT. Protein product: CASSLSVNTEAFF.

CDR3 nucleotide sequence: TGTGCCAGCTCACCACCAAACAGCGACGAAGCTTTCTTT. Its protein product is CASSPPNSDEAFF. This rearrangement joins TRBV18 to TRBJ1-1; D unclear. CDR3 length equals 13 residues. Trimming cost V 0 bases and J 8 bases, with 10 bases left between them. Germline CDR1 is KGHSH and CDR2 is LQKENI.

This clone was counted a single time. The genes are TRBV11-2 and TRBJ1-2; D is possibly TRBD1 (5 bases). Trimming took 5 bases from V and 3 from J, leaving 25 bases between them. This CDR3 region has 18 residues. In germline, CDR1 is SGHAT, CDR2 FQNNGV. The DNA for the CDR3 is TGTGCCAGCAGCCCCGAATCCTCGTGGGGCAGCGTACACTATGGCTACACCTTC. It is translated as CASSPESSWGSVHYGYTF.

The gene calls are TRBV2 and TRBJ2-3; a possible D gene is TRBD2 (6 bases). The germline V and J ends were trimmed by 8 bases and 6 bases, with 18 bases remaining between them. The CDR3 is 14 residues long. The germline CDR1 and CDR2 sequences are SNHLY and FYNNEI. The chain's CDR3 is CASFGAGPVDTQYF. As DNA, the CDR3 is TGTGCCAGCTTCGGGGCGGGGCCAGTGGATACGCAGTATTTT.

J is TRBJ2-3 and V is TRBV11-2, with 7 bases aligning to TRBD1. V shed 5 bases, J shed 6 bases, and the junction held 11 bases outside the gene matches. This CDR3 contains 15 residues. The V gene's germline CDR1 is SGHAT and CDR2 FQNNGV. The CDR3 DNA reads TGTGCCAGCAGCACGACAGGGTACAACGCTGATACGCAGTATTTT. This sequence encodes CASSTTGYNADTQYF.

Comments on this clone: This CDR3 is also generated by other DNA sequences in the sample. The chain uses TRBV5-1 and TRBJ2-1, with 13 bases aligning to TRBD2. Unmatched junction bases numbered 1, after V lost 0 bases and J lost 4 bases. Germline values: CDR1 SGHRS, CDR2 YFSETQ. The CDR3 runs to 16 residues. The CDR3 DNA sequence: TGCGCCAGCAGCTTGGTACTAGCGGGGGGGTACAATGAGCAGTTCTTC. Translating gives CASSLVLAGGYNEQFF.

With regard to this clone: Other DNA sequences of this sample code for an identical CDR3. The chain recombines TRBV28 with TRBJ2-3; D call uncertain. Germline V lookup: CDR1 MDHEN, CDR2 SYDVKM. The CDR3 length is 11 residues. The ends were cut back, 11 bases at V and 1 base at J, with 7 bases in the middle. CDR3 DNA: TGTGCCTCTAGGGGCACAGATACGCAGTATTTT. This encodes CASRGTDTQYF.

The CDR3 sequence: CASSRVEGRSGYTF. CDR3 nucleotides: TGTGCCAGCAGCCGCGTCGAGGGGCGGAGTGGCTACACCTTC. V gene TRBV7-9 combines with J gene TRBJ1-2; D possibly corresponds to TRBD1 (5 bases). Trimming removed 5 bases at V and 7 bases at J, with 17 bases between. Per germline, CDR1 SEHNR and CDR2 FQNEAQ (reference sequence). The CDR3 length is 14 residues.